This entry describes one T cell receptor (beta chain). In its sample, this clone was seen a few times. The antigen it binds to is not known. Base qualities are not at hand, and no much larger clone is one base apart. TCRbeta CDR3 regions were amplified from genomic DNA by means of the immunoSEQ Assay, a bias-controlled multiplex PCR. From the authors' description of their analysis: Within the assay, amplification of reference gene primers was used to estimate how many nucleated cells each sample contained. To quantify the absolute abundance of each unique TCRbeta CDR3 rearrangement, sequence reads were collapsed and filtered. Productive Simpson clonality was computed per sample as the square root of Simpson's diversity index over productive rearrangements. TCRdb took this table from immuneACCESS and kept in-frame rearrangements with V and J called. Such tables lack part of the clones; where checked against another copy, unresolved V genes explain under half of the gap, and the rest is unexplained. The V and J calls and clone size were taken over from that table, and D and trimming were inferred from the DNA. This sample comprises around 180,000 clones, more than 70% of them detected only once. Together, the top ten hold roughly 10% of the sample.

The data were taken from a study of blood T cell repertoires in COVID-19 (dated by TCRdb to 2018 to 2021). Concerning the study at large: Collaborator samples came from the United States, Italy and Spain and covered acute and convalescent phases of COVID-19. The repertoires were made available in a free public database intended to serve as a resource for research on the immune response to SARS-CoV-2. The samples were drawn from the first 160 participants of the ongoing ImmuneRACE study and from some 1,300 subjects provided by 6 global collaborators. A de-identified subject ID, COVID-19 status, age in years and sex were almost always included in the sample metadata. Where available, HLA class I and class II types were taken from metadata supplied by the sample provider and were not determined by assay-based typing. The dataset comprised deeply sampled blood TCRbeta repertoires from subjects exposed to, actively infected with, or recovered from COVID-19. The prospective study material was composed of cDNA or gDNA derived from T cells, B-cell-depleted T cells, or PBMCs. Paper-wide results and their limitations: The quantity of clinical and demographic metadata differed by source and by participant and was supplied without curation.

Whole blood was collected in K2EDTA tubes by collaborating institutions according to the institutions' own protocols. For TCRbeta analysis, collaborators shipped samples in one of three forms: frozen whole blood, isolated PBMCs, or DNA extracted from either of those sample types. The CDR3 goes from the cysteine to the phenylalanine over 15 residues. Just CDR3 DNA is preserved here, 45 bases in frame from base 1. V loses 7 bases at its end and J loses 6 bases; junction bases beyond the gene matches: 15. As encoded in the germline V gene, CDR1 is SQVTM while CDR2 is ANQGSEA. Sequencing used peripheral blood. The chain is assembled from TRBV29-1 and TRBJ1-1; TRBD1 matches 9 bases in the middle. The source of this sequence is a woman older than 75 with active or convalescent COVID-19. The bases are TGCAGCGCTGCCGGGACAGGGTCCCCCGGCGCTGAAGCTTTCTTT. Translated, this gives CSAAGTGSPGAEAFF.